This passage covers 20 T cell receptor beta chains from one sample sequenced in a study of blood T cell repertoires in COVID-19. Using immunoSEQ multiplex PCR, the repertoire was profiled, and TCRdb retains in-frame clones only, with some absent. The repertoire holds 230,000 or so clones, with 88% as singletons. Specimen: PBMCs or T cells enriched from blood (not recorded which). The receptors originated from a woman between 40 and 50 years old with acute COVID-19.

Details on this clone: Within the sample, other DNA sequences also encode this same CDR3. The chain is built from TRBV5-1 and TRBJ1-5; 7 bases fit TRBD1. V shed 0 bases, J shed 2 bases, and the junction held 2 bases outside the gene matches. Germline CDR1 SGHRS, CDR2 YFSETQ. This CDR3 comprises 15 residues. CDR3 nucleotide sequence: TGCGCCAGCAGCTTGGAAGGGGGCGGCAATCAGCCCCAGCATTTT. Its translation: CASSLEGGGNQPQHF. The full variable domain, rest sourced from reference TRBV5-1 and TRBJ1-5, is KAGVTQTPRYLIKTRGQQVTLSCSPISGHRSVSWYQQTPGQGLQFLFEYFSETQRNKGNFPGRFSGRQFSNSRSEMNVSTLELGDSALYLCASSLEGGGNQPQHFGDGTRLSIL.

This clone was seen only once. The V and J genes are TRBV7-9 and TRBJ1-1; maybe TRBD1 (5 bases). Germline-derived CDR1 and CDR2 are SEHNR and FQNEAQ (reference sequence). The CDR3 has 15 amino acids. Trimming removed 6 bases at V and 1 base at J, with 15 bases between. The CDR3 loop is CASRKTPGENTEAFF. CDR3 coding DNA: TGTGCCAGCAGAAAGACGCCGGGGGAGAACACTGAAGCTTTCTTT.

The genes are TRBV11-2 and TRBJ2-7; TRBD2 matches at 8 bases. The CDR3 has 17 amino acids. Trimming cost V 2 bases and J 0 bases; bases outside gene matches: 9. From germline, CDR1 is SGHAT and CDR2 FQNNGV. The CDR3: CASSLWGTGGASYEQYF. CDR3 DNA sequence: TGTGCCAGCAGCTTATGGGGAACCGGGGGGGCCTCCTACGAGCAGTACTTC.

The chain has TRBV7-2 and TRBJ1-1, with D maybe TRBD1 (5 bases). Trimming took 5 bases from V and 5 from J, leaving 12 bases between them. CDR1 is SGHTA and CDR2 is FQGNSA in the germline V gene. This CDR3 contains 13 residues. CDR3 loop: CASSLRRGTEAFF. The CDR3, as DNA: TGTGCCAGCAGCCTACGGAGGGGAACTGAAGCTTTCTTT.

V gene TRBV7-2 combines with J gene TRBJ2-3, with TRBD2 matching 11 bases. Germline-derived CDR1 and CDR2 are SGHTA and FQGNSA. The CDR3 is 16 residues long. The ends lost 3 bases at V and 2 bases at J; junction bases unmatched: 4. The chain's CDR3 is CASSFSGGAITDTQYF. The DNA of the CDR3 is TGTGCCAGCAGCTTTAGCGGGGGGGCGATCACAGATACGCAGTATTTT. The variable domain in full, with the rest retrieved from reference TRBV7-2 and TRBJ2-3, is GAGVSQSPSNKVTEKGKDVELRCDPISGHTALYWYRQSLGQGLEFLIYFQGNSAPDKSGLPSDRFSAERTGGSVSTLTIQRTQQEDSAVYLCASSFSGGAITDTQYFGPGTRLTVL.

In the case of this clone: Other DNA sequences from this sample encode an identical CDR3 as well. V and J are TRBV19 and TRBJ2-3; possibly TRBD2 for D (6 bases). This CDR3 spans 15 amino acids. The germline gives CDR1 LNHDA, CDR2 SQIVND (reference sequence). Trimming stripped 3 bases from V and 1 base from J, with 11 bases between. The CDR3 spells CASSIAGGGTDTQYF. In DNA, the CDR3 is TGTGCCAGTAGTATCGCCGGAGGGGGCACAGATACGCAGTATTTT.

The chain is built from TRBV7-2 and TRBJ2-5, with 8 bases matching TRBD2. Germline V gives CDR1 SGHTA, CDR2 FQGNSA. The CDR3 length is 15 residues. V lost 2 bases to trimming and J lost 5 bases; unmatched junction nucleotides: 7. The CDR3 spells CASSLIRGGRETQYF. CDR3 nucleotides: TGTGCCAGCAGCTTAATCCGGGGGGGCCGGGAGACCCAGTACTTC. Combining the CDR3 with reference TRBV7-2 and TRBJ2-5 gives the whole variable domain GAGVSQSPSNKVTEKGKDVELRCDPISGHTALYWYRQSLGQGLEFLIYFQGNSAPDKSGLPSDRFSAERTGGSVSTLTIQRTQQEDSAVYLCASSLIRGGRETQYFGPGTRLLVL.

V usage is TRBV15 and J usage is TRBJ2-2, with 11 bases aligning to TRBD1. CDR3 length equals 17 residues. J was trimmed by 4 bases and V by 3 bases; bases with no gene match: 7. CDR1 and CDR2 (germline): LNHNV, YYDKDF (reference sequence). This CDR3 is CATSSTGTGGITGELFF. CDR3 sequence (DNA): TGTGCCACCAGCAGCACCGGGACAGGGGGAATCACCGGGGAGCTGTTTTTT.

The chain recombines TRBV7-6 with TRBJ2-7; 16 positions match TRBD2. Germline V gene lookup returns CDR1 SGHVS and CDR2 FNYEAQ. The V segment lost 5 bases and the J segment 2 bases; nucleotides outside the gene matches: 3. The CDR3 is made up of 16 amino acids. DNA for the CDR3: TGTGCCAGCAGCCTTGGGACTAGCGGGGGGGCCTACGAGCAGTACTTC. Translating gives CASSLGTSGGAYEQYF.

This clone has just a few counts. The chain links TRBV5-4 to TRBJ1-2; weak D call: TRBD1 (6 bases). The V gene lost 0 bases and the J gene lost 0 bases, with 9 bases spanning the gap. Germline CDR1 and CDR2: SGHNT and YYREEE (reference sequence). This CDR3 has 15 residues. CDR3 in DNA: TGTGCCAGCAGCTTGGTAGGGACATCTAACTATGGCTACACCTTC. It yields the protein CASSLVGTSNYGYTF.

This chain connects TRBV9 to TRBJ1-6; TRBD1 matches at 9 bases. This CDR3 region has 15 residues. Losses at the gene ends were 2 bases for V and 7 bases for J; bases not matched to a gene: 4. CDR1 is SGDLS, CDR2 YYNGEE, per germline. The CDR3 reads CASSVSGQGNSPLHF. The CDR3 DNA reads TGTGCCAGCAGCGTCTCTGGACAGGGGAATTCACCCCTCCACTTT.

Details on this clone: Different DNA sequences within this sample yield the same CDR3. The chain recombines TRBV29-1 with TRBJ2-5, with D perhaps TRBD1 (5 bases). The CDR3 is 11 amino acids. Trimming pared 2 bases from V and 4 bases from J, leaving 5 bases between. Looked up from germline, CDR1 is SQVTM and CDR2 is ANQGSEA. CDR3 amino acids: CSVERGETQYF. Here the CDR3 DNA reads TGCAGCGTTGAAAGGGGAGAGACCCAGTACTTC.

CDR3 coding DNA: TGTGCCAGCAGCGTAAGGGGAACTGAAGCTTTCTTT. This gives the protein CASSVRGTEAFF. The rearrangement links TRBV9 to TRBJ1-1; D might be TRBD1 (5 bases). V shed 1 base and J shed 5 bases, with 6 bases lying between them. This CDR3 is built from 12 residues. Germline loops: CDR1 SGDLS, CDR2 YYNGEE.

The chain links TRBV10-3 to TRBJ1-3; D gene ambiguous. V was pared by 7 bases and J by 0 bases, with 10 bases between. There are 14 residues in the CDR3. The V gene's germline CDR1 is ENHRY and CDR2 SYGVKD. CDR3 nucleotides: TGTGCCATCACATCGGCAGGCTCTGGAAACACCATATATTTT. Its protein is CAITSAGSGNTIYF.

The chain employs TRBV19 and TRBJ2-5; the match to TRBD1 covers 9 bases. Trimming removed 3 bases from V and 5 bases from J; junction bases left unmatched: 10. There are 16 residues in the CDR3. The germline V gene has CDR1 LNHDA and CDR2 SQIVND (reference sequence). The CDR3 region is CASSILDRGSAETQYF. CDR3 in DNA: TGTGCCAGTAGTATTCTCGACAGGGGGTCCGCGGAGACCCAGTACTTC. The whole variable domain, remainder taken from reference TRBV19 and TRBJ2-5, is DGGITQSPKYLFRKEGQNVTLSCEQNLNHDAMYWYRQDPGQGLRLIYYSQIVNDFQKGDIAEGYSVSREKKESFPLTVTSAQKNPTAFYLCASSILDRGSAETQYFGPGTRLLVL.

V and J are TRBV19 and TRBJ1-5; TRBD1 is a possible D gene (6 bases). V lost 3 bases and J lost 2, with 14 bases in between. Germline CDR1 and CDR2: LNHDA and SQIVND (reference sequence). CDR3 length equals 16 residues. The DNA for the CDR3 is TGTGCCAGTAGTATCCCCGCCGAGGGGGGCAATCAGCCCCAGCATTTT. Protein product: CASSIPAEGGNQPQHF.

The chain joins TRBV29-1 to TRBJ2-7; 9 positions match TRBD1. The CDR3 length is 14 residues. Germline lookup yields CDR1 SQVTM and CDR2 ANQGSEA. The junction had 11 bases not matched to a gene; V was cut back by 4 bases and J by 7 bases. The CDR3 nucleotides read TGCAGCGTTGTGCCCCCACAGGGGGCTGGGGAGCAGTACTTC. Translating gives CSVVPPQGAGEQYF.

This clone was detected once. The genes are TRBV5-1 and TRBJ2-3, with TRBD2 matching over 8 bases. Germline V CDR1 and CDR2: SGHRS, YFSETQ. The CDR3 has 15 residues. The J segment lost 0 bases and the V segment lost 5 bases, leaving 5 bases of the junction unmatched. CDR3 in DNA: TGCGCCAGCAGTAGAATAGCGGGGAGCACAGATACGCAGTATTTT. This codes for CASSRIAGSTDTQYF.

The chain carries TRBV11-2 and TRBJ2-5; no clear D. This CDR3 contains 17 residues. Looked up from germline, CDR1 is SGHAT and CDR2 is FQNNGV. V was cut by 2 bases and J by 1 base, with 17 bases left in between. The CDR3 region is CASSLSPRRRSQETQYF. The CDR3, as DNA: TGTGCCAGCAGCTTATCTCCGCGGCGGAGATCCCAAGAGACCCAGTACTTC.

The rearrangement uses TRBV4-3 and TRBJ2-3, with 7 positions matching TRBD2. Trimming took 1 base from V and 2 from J; bases not matched to a gene: 3. Germline V lookup: CDR1 LGHNA, CDR2 YSLEER. This CDR3 comprises 15 residues. The chain's CDR3 is CASSQAAGPTDTQYF. In DNA form, the CDR3 reads TGCGCCAGCAGCCAAGCAGCGGGGCCCACAGATACGCAGTATTTT.